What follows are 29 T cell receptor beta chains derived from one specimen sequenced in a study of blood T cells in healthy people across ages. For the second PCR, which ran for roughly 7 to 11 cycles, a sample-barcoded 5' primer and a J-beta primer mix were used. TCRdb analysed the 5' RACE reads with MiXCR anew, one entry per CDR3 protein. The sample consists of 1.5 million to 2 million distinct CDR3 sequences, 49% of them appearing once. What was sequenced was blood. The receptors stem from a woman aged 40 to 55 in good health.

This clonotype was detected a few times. CDR3 bases: TGTGCCAGCAGCTTAGAGAGCGGGCTAGAGCGGCGGAATGAGCAGTTCTTC. Its protein is CASSLESGLERRNEQFF. V gene TRBV7-2 combines with J gene TRBJ2-1; maybe TRBD2 (6 bases). This CDR3 is built from 17 residues. The V end lost 1 base, the J end lost 7 bases, and 20 bases lay between the germline ends. Germline V gene data show CDR1 as SGHTA and CDR2 as FQGNSA. Full variable domain (outside the CDR3, taken from reference TRBV7-2 and TRBJ2-1): GAGVSQSPSNKVTEKGKDVELRCDPISGHTALYWYRQSLGQGLEFLIYFQGNSAPDKSGLPSDRFSAERTGGSVSTLTIQRTQQEDSAVYLCASSLESGLERRNEQFFGPGTRLTVL.

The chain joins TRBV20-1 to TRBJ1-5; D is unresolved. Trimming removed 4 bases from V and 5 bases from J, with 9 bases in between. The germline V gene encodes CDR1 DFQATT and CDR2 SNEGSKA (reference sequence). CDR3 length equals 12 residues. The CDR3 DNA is TGCAGTGCTATCCTCCGGGATCAGCCCCAGCATTTT. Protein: CSAILRDQPQHF.

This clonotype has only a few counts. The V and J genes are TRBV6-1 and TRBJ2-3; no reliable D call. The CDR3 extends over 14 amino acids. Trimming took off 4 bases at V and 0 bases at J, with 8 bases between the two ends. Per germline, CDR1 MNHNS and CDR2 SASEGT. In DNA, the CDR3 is TGTGCCAGCAGTGTTGACGCAAGCACAGATACGCAGTATTTT. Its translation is CASSVDASTDTQYF.

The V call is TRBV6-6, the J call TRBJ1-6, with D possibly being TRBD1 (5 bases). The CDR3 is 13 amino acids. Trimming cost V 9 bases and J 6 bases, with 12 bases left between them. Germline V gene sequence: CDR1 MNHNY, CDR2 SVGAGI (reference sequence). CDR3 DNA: TGTGCCAGTGCCCCAGGGTTTAATTCACCCCTCCACTTT. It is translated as CASAPGFNSPLHF.

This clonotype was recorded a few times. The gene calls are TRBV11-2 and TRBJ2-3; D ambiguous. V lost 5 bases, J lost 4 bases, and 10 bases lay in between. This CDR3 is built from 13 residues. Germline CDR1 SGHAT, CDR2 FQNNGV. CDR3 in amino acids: CASSLSDADTQYF. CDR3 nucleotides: TGTGCCAGCAGCCTGAGCGATGCAGATACGCAGTATTTT.

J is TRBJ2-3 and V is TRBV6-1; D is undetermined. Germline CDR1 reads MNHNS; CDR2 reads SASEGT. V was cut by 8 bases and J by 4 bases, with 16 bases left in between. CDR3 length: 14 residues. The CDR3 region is CASLLQIWADTQYF. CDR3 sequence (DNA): TGTGCCAGCCTATTACAAATTTGGGCAGATACGCAGTATTTT.

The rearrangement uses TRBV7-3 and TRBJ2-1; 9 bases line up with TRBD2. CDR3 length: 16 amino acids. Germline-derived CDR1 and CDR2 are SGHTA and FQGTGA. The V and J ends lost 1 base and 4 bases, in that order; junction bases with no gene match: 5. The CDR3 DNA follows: TGTGCCAGCAGCTTAAATCAGGCGGGGGGGTACAATGAGCAGTTCTTC. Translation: CASSLNQAGGYNEQFF.

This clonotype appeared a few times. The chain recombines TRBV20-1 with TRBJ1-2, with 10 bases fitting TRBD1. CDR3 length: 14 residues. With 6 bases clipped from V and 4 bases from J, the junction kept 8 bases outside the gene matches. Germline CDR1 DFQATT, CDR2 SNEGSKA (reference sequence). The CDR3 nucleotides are TGCAGTGCGGTAGGGGACAGGGGCGTCTATGGCTACACCTTC. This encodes CSAVGDRGVYGYTF.

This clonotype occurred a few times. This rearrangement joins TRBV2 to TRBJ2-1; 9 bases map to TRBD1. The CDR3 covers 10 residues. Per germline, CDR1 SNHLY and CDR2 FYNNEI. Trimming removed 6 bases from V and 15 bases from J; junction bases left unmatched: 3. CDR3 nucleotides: TGTGCCAGCAGGGGGACAGGGATGTTCTTC. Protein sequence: CASRGTGMFF.

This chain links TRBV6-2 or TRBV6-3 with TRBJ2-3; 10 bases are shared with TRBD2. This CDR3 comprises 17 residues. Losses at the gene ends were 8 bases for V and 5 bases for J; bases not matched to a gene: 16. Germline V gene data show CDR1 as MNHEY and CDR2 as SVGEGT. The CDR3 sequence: CASGSDPLAGIRDTQYF. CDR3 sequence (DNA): TGTGCCAGCGGATCAGACCCACTAGCGGGAATCAGAGATACGCAGTATTTT.

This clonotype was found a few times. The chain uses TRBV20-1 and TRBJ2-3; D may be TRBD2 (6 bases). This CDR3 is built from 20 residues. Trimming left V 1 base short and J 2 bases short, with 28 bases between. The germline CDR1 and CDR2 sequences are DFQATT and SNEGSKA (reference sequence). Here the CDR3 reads CSARALGVWLGLGSTDTQYF. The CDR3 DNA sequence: TGCAGTGCTAGAGCTTTAGGAGTTTGGTTGGGACTGGGGTCCACAGATACGCAGTATTTT.

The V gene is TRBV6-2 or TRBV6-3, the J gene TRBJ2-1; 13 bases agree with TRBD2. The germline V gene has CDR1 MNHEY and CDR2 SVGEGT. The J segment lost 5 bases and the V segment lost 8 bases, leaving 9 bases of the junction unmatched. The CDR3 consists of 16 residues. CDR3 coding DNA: TGTGCCAGCGCACCGACTAGCGGGGGGCCTAACAATGAGCAGTTCTTC. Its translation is CASAPTSGGPNNEQFF.

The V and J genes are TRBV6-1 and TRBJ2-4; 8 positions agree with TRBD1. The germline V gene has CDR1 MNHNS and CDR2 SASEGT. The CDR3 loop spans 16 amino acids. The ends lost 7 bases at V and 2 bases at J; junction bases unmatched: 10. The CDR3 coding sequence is TGTGCCAGCACGACTGACAGGGGATTGACCAAAAACATTCAGTACTTC. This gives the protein CASTTDRGLTKNIQYF.

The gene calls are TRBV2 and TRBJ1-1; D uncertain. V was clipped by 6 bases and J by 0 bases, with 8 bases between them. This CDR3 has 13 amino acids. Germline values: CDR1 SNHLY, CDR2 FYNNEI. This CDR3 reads CASRRRMNTEAFF. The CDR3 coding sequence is TGTGCCAGCAGAAGACGGATGAACACTGAAGCTTTCTTT.

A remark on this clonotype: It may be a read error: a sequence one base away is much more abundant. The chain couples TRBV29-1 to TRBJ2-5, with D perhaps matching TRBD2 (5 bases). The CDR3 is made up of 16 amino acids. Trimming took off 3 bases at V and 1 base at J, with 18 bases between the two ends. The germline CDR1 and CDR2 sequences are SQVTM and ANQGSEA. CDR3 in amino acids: CSVESWGALSQETQYF. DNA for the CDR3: TGCAGCGTTGAGTCTTGGGGAGCTCTTAGCCAAGAGACCCAGTACTTC. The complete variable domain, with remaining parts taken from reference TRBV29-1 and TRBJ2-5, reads SAVISQKPSRDICQRGTSLTIQCQVDSQVTMMFWYRQQPGQSLTLIATANQGSEATYESGFVIDKFPISRPNLTFSTLTVSNMSPEDSSIYLCSVESWGALSQETQYFGPGTRLLVL.

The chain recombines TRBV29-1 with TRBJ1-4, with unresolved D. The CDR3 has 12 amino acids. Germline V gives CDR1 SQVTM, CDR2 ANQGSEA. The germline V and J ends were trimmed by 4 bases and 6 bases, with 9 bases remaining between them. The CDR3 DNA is TGCAGCGTTGCTAGTCGAGATGAAAAACTGTTTTTT. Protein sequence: CSVASRDEKLFF.

For the CDR3, the DNA is TGCAGTGCTAGAGGGACAGGGGTCTCTGGCTACACCTTC. Translating it yields CSARGTGVSGYTF. This chain links TRBV20-1 with TRBJ1-2, with TRBD1 identical over 9 bases. Germline loops: CDR1 DFQATT, CDR2 SNEGSKA (reference sequence). The CDR3 spans 13 residues. Germline trimming cut 1 base from V and 7 bases from J; bases unmatched to any gene: 4.

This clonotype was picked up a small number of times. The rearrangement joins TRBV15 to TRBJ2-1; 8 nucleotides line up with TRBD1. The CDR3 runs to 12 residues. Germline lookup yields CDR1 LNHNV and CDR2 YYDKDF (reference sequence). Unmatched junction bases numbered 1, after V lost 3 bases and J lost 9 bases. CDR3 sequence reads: CATSRTGVEQFF. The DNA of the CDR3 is TGTGCCACCAGCAGGACAGGGGTTGAGCAGTTCTTC.

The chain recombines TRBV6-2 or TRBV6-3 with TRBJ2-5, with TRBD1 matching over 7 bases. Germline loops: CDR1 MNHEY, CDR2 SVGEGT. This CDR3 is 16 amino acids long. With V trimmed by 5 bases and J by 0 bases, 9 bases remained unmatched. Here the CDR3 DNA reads TGTGCCAGCAGTACAGGGGAGCGACTGTACCAAGAGACCCAGTACTTC. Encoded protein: CASSTGERLYQETQYF.

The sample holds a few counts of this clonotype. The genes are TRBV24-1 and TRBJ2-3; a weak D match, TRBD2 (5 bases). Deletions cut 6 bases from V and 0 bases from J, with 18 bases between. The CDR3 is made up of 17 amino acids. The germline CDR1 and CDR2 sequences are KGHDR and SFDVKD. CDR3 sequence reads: CATSQEPLRTSTDTQYF. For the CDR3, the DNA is TGTGCCACCAGTCAAGAACCCCTAAGGACTAGCACAGATACGCAGTATTTT.

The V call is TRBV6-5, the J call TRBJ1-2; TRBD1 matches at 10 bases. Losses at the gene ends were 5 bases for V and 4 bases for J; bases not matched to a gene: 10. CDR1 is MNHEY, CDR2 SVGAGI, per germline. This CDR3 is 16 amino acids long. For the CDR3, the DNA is TGTGCCAGCAGTCCGCTGACAGGGGGCGCGGGCTATGGCTACACCTTC. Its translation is CASSPLTGGAGYGYTF.

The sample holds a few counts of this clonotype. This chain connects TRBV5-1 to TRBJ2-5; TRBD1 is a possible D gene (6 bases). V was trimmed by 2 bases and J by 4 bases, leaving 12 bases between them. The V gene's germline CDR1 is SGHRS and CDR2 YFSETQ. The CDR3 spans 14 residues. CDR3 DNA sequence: TGCGCCAGCAGCTTCGCAGGGGTGGCAGAGACCCAGTACTTC. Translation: CASSFAGVAETQYF.

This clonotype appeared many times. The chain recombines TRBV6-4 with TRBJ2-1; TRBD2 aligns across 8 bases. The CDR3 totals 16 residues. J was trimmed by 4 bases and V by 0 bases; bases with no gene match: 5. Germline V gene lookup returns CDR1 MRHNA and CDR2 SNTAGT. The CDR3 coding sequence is TGTGCCAGCAGTGACTCGTCCAGCGGGGGTTACAATGAGCAGTTCTTC. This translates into CASSDSSSGGYNEQFF.

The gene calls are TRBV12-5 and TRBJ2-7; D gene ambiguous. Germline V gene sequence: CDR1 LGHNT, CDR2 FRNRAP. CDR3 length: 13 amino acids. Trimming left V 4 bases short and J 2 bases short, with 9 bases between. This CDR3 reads CASGSDGAYEQYF. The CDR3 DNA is TGTGCTAGTGGTTCGGACGGTGCCTACGAGCAGTACTTC.

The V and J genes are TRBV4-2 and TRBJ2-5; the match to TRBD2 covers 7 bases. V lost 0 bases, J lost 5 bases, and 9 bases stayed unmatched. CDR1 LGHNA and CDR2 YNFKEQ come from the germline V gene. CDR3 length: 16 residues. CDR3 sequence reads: CASSQDRGGGGETQYF. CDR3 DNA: TGTGCCAGCAGCCAAGATCGCGGCGGGGGAGGTGAGACCCAGTACTTC.

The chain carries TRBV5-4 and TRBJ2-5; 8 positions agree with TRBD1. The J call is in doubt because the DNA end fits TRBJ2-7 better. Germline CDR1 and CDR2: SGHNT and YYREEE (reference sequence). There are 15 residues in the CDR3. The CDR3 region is CASSFGQGIIYEQYF. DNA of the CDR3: TGTGCCAGCAGCTTTGGACAGGGTATAATATACGAGCAGTACTTC.

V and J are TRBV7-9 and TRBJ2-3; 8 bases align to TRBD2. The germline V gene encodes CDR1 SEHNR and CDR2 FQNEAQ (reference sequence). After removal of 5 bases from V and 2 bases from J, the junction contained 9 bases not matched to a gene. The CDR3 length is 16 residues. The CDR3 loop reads CASSPGLAFNTDTQYF. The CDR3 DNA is TGTGCCAGCAGCCCCGGACTAGCCTTCAACACAGATACGCAGTATTTT.

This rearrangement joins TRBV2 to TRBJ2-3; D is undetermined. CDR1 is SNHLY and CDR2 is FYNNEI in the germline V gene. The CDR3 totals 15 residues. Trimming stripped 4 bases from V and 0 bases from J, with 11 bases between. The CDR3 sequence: CASSAADSSTDTQYF. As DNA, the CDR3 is TGTGCCAGCAGTGCAGCCGACTCTAGCACAGATACGCAGTATTTT.

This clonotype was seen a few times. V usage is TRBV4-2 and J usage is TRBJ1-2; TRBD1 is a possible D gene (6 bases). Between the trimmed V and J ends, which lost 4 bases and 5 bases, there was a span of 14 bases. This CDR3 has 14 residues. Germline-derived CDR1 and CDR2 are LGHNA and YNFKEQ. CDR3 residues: CASSRVDSRYGYTF. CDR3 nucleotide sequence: TGTGCCAGCAGCCGGGTGGACAGCAGATATGGCTACACCTTC.